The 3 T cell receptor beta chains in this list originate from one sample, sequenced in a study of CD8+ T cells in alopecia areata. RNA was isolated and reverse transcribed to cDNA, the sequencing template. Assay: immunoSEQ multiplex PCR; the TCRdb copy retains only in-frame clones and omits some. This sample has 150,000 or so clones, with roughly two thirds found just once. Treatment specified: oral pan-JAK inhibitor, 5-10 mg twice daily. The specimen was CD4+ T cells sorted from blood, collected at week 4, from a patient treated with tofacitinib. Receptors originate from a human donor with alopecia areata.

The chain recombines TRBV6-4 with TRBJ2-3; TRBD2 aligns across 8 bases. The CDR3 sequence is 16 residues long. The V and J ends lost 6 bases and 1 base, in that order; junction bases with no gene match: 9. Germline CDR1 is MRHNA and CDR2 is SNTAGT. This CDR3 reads CASSRTGGPGTDTQYF. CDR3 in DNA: TGTGCCAGCAGCCGAACGGGGGGGCCGGGCACAGATACGCAGTATTTT.

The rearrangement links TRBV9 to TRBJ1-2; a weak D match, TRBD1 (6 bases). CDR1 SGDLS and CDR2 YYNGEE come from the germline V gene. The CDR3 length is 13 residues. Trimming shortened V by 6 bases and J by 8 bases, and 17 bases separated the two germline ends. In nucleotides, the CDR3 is TGTGCCAGCAACCTACAGGGTTTTGGCGGCTACACCTTC. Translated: CASNLQGFGGYTF.

The CDR3 sequence: CAWRPDSHEKLFF. CDR3 in DNA: TGTGCCTGGAGACCTGACAGTCATGAAAAACTGTTTTTT. The gene calls are TRBV30 and TRBJ1-4; the D gene is possibly TRBD1 (5 bases). Trimming took off 3 bases at V and 6 bases at J, with 11 bases between the two ends. The germline gives CDR1 GTSNPN, CDR2 SVGIG (reference sequence). The CDR3 spans 13 residues.